This entry lists 28 T cell receptor beta chains sequenced from one sample in a study of blood T cell repertoires in COVID-19. TCRdb keeps only in-frame clones here, not all; method: immunoSEQ multiplex PCR. Of some 140,000 clones in the sample, 80% to 85% were seen once. Sequencing was carried out using peripheral blood. These receptors were obtained from a man aged 55 to 70 with acute or convalescent COVID-19.

This chain links TRBV27 with TRBJ2-1; D unresolved. The V gene lost 3 bases and the J gene lost 3 bases, with 12 bases spanning the gap. The germline gives CDR1 MNHEY, CDR2 SMNVEV (reference sequence). The CDR3 sequence is 15 residues long. The CDR3 DNA reads TGTGCCAGCAGTTTTTCCACATTTGACTACAATGAGCAGTTCTTC. Translation: CASSFSTFDYNEQFF.

The chain recombines TRBV7-9 with TRBJ2-1; 13 nucleotides align to TRBD2. CDR1 and CDR2 from the germline V gene are SEHNR and FQNEAQ (reference sequence). The CDR3 runs to 16 residues. V gave up 5 bases and J gave up 3 bases; unmatched junction bases: 4. The CDR3 coding sequence is TGTGCCAGCAGCACTACTAGCGGGGGGGACTACAATGAGCAGTTCTTC. Protein sequence: CASSTTSGGDYNEQFF. The full variable domain, in which reference TRBV7-9 and TRBJ2-1 provide the parts outside the CDR3, is DTGVSQNPRHKITKRGQNVTFRCDPISEHNRLYWYRQTLGQGPEFLTYFQNEAQLEKSRLLSDRFSAERPKGSFSTLEIQRTEQGDSAMYLCASSTTSGGDYNEQFFGPGTRLTVL.

V usage is TRBV5-1 and J usage is TRBJ2-7; D gene ambiguous. This CDR3 has 14 residues. The V end was cut by 0 bases, the J end by 3 bases, with 10 bases between. Germline values: CDR1 SGHRS, CDR2 YFSETQ. Here the CDR3 reads CASSLEVANYEQYF. CDR3 DNA: TGCGCCAGCAGCTTGGAAGTGGCAAACTACGAGCAGTACTTC.

This clone was counted only a few times. The chain carries TRBV5-1 and TRBJ2-7, with D perhaps TRBD1 (6 bases). The CDR3 totals 16 residues. The ends were cut back, 2 bases at V and 0 bases at J, with 15 bases in the middle. Germline-derived CDR1 and CDR2 are SGHRS and YFSETQ. CDR3 protein: CASSLGSTGLSYEQYF. The CDR3 DNA reads TGCGCCAGCAGCTTAGGGTCGACAGGACTCTCCTACGAGCAGTACTTC.

This chain uses TRBV5-6 with TRBJ2-1; perhaps TRBD2 as D (5 bases). The CDR3 runs to 13 residues. Germline CDR1 and CDR2: SGHDT and YYEEEE. V was trimmed by 4 bases and J by 14 bases, leaving 19 bases between them. The CDR3, as DNA: TGTGCCAGCAGCCCCCCGAGGACCTCCGGGGAGTTCTTC. Its protein is CASSPPRTSGEFF.

The table lists this clone with a count of one. The chain employs TRBV6-5 and TRBJ1-1; D unclear. This CDR3 region has 11 residues. Between the trimmed V and J ends, which lost 5 bases and 7 bases, there was a span of 8 bases. In germline, CDR1 is MNHEY, CDR2 SVGAGI. The CDR3: CASSPGGEAFF. The CDR3 DNA is TGTGCCAGCAGTCCCGGCGGTGAAGCTTTCTTT.

The chain joins TRBV6-2 or TRBV6-3 to TRBJ1-1, with a tentative D call TRBD1 (5 bases). V lost 5 bases and J lost 0, with 13 bases in between. CDR1 is MNHEY and CDR2 is SVGEGT in the germline V gene. The CDR3 is 15 amino acids. CDR3 in DNA: TGTGCCAGCAGTAGATTCAGGGTGTTGAACACTGAAGCTTTCTTT. This gives the protein CASSRFRVLNTEAFF.

This chain connects TRBV5-6 to TRBJ1-2, with 7 nucleotides matching TRBD1. V dropped 7 bases and J dropped 4; count of bases not matched to a gene: 10. The germline V gene has CDR1 SGHDT and CDR2 YYEEEE. The CDR3 sequence is 14 residues long. The CDR3 spells CASGQTGTVYGYTF. The CDR3 nucleotides are TGTGCCAGCGGACAAACCGGGACAGTCTATGGCTACACCTTC.

This chain uses TRBV28 with TRBJ2-7, with 10 bases that match TRBD1. J was trimmed by 6 bases and V by 7 bases; bases with no gene match: 9. This CDR3 has 14 residues. Germline CDR1 MDHEN, CDR2 SYDVKM. DNA for the CDR3: TGTGCCAGCACCCCGGGGGACAGGGGCTCCGAGCAGTACTTC. This gives the protein CASTPGDRGSEQYF.

The sample holds one count of this clone. V usage is TRBV12-3 or TRBV12-4 and J usage is TRBJ1-1; TRBD1 matches 7 bases. The CDR3 consists of 13 residues. J was trimmed by 4 bases and V by 6 bases; bases with no gene match: 5. The CDR3 sequence: CASSKQGSTEAFF. In DNA, the CDR3 is TGTGCCAGCAGCAAACAGGGGTCCACTGAAGCTTTCTTT.

The chain recombines TRBV11-2 with TRBJ1-2, with D uncertain. The germline V gene encodes CDR1 SGHAT and CDR2 FQNNGV. The V end lost 3 bases, the J end lost 4 bases, and 6 bases lay between the germline ends. The CDR3 extends over 12 amino acids. The CDR3 is CASSLAGYGYTF. In DNA, the CDR3 is TGTGCCAGCAGCTTGGCAGGCTATGGCTACACCTTC.

This rearrangement joins TRBV18 to TRBJ1-5; D is possibly TRBD1 (5 bases). Germline values: CDR1 KGHSH, CDR2 LQKENI. Trimming cost V 4 bases and J 1 base, with 8 bases left between them. CDR3 size: 14 residues. The CDR3 DNA is TGTGCCAGCTCACGGGGCAGAAGCAATCAGCCCCAGCATTTT. As protein: CASSRGRSNQPQHF. Complete variable domain (other parts from reference TRBV18 and TRBJ1-5): NAGVMQNPRHLVRRRGQEARLRCSPMKGHSHVYWYRQLPEEGLKFMVYLQKENIIDESGMPKERFSAEFPKEGPSILRIQQVVRGDSAAYFCASSRGRSNQPQHFGDGTRLSIL.

V usage is TRBV5-1 and J usage is TRBJ1-4; D remains ambiguous. The CDR3 sequence is 16 residues long. Germline CDR1 and CDR2: SGHRS and YFSETQ. The V end was cut by 0 bases, the J end by 8 bases, with 17 bases between. The chain's CDR3 is CASSLALLTSGEKLFF. The CDR3 DNA sequence: TGCGCCAGCAGCTTGGCGCTCCTGACCAGCGGGGAAAAACTGTTTTTT.

The gene calls are TRBV9 and TRBJ1-2, with D uncertain. The germline V gene has CDR1 SGDLS and CDR2 YYNGEE. The length of the CDR3 is 16 residues. V was pared by 4 bases and J by 5 bases, with 21 bases between. CDR3 bases: TGTGCCAGCAGCCCATGGGCCGAAACGCCCCTTTATGGCTACACCTTC. The encoded protein is CASSPWAETPLYGYTF.

J is TRBJ2-7 and V is TRBV29-1; 7 bases are a match to TRBD2. Looked up from germline, CDR1 is SQVTM and CDR2 is ANQGSEA. The CDR3 runs to 13 residues. The trim removed 5 bases at V and 5 bases at J, leaving 9 bases unmatched. The CDR3, as DNA: TGCAGCGTTAGGACTAGTCTGATCGACGAGCAGTACTTC. Amino acid sequence: CSVRTSLIDEQYF.

This chain joins TRBV11-2 and TRBJ2-7; D not certain. The germline V and J ends were trimmed by 2 bases and 0 bases, with 8 bases remaining between them. Germline V gives CDR1 SGHAT, CDR2 FQNNGV. There are 14 residues in the CDR3. For the CDR3, the DNA is TGTGCCAGCAGCTTACTGCCGAGCTCCTACGAGCAGTACTTC. Amino acid sequence: CASSLLPSSYEQYF. Based on the CDR3 plus reference TRBV11-2 and TRBJ2-7, the full variable domain is EAGVAQSPRYKIIEKRQSVAFWCNPISGHATLYWYQQILGQGPKLLIQFQNNGVVDDSQLPKDRFSAERLKGVDSTLKIQPAKLEDSAVYLCASSLLPSSYEQYFGPGTRLTVT.

V is TRBV7-9 and J is TRBJ1-2, with TRBD1 matching over 10 bases. The germline V gene encodes CDR1 SEHNR and CDR2 FQNEAQ (reference sequence). CDR3 size: 15 residues. V trimming: 7 bases; J trimming: 8 bases; junction bases outside the gene matches: 13. The CDR3 protein is CASNRATGGPYGYTF. Here the CDR3 DNA reads TGTGCCAGCAACAGAGCGACAGGGGGCCCGTACGGCTACACCTTC.

The chain joins TRBV7-9 to TRBJ2-3; D may be TRBD2 (5 bases). From germline, CDR1 is SEHNR and CDR2 FQNEAQ (reference sequence). The CDR3 is 13 amino acids. V gave up 2 bases and J gave up 9 bases, with 12 bases separating them. The CDR3 loop reads CASSLLRGRTQYF. DNA of the CDR3: TGTGCCAGCAGCTTACTCCGGGGAAGGACGCAGTATTTT.

The count of this clone is one. V usage is TRBV19 and J usage is TRBJ1-1; D unresolved. Germline CDR1 reads LNHDA; CDR2 reads SQIVND (reference sequence). V dropped 6 bases and J dropped 3 bases, with 11 bases sitting between them. The CDR3 sequence is 13 residues long. The CDR3 coding sequence is TGTGCCAGTAGCGAGACTAGGTACACTGAAGCTTTCTTT. Translated, it gives CASSETRYTEAFF.

CDR3 region: CASSPSATGSNEQFF. CDR3 nucleotide sequence: TGTGCCAGCTCACCATCGGCGACAGGGAGCAATGAGCAGTTCTTC. The V call is TRBV18, the J call TRBJ2-1; TRBD1 aligns across 7 bases. Germline V gene lookup returns CDR1 KGHSH and CDR2 LQKENI. This CDR3 contains 15 residues. The V segment lost 2 bases and the J segment 6 bases; nucleotides outside the gene matches: 7.

This clone appeared a single time. The V call is TRBV7-2, the J call TRBJ1-3, with D possibly being TRBD1 (5 bases). The CDR3 runs to 16 residues. Trimming pared 4 bases from V and 0 bases from J, leaving 13 bases between. The germline V gene has CDR1 SGHTA and CDR2 FQGNSA. CDR3 DNA: TGTGCCAGCAGCTCCTCACAGGAAACCTCTGGAAACACCATATATTTT. It encodes CASSSSQETSGNTIYF.

This chain connects TRBV6-5 to TRBJ2-5; TRBD1 is a possible D gene (6 bases). Germline assignment: CDR1 MNHEY and CDR2 SVGAGI. The V end lost 2 bases, the J end lost 5 bases, and 12 bases lay between the germline ends. This CDR3 spans 14 amino acids. CDR3 loop: CASSYVGARETQYF. CDR3 sequence (DNA): TGTGCCAGCAGTTACGTGGGGGCCAGGGAGACCCAGTACTTC.

This clone was seen a handful of times. Other DNA sequences in this sample translate to the same CDR3. For the CDR3, the DNA is TGTGCCAGCAGTCCACCACAGGGATTGGGCACCGGGGAGCTGTTTTTT. Its translation is CASSPPQGLGTGELFF. J is TRBJ2-2 and V is TRBV27; TRBD1 is a possible D gene (6 bases). This CDR3 region has 16 residues. Germline loops: CDR1 MNHEY, CDR2 SMNVEV (reference sequence). Trimming took 5 bases from V and 4 from J, leaving 17 bases between them.

A single count supports this clone. V usage is TRBV7-9 and J usage is TRBJ2-7, with D unclear. This CDR3 spans 14 amino acids. The ends were cut back, 1 base at V and 3 bases at J, with 10 bases in the middle. The germline V gene has CDR1 SEHNR and CDR2 FQNEAQ (reference sequence). The CDR3: CASSLDPGDYEQYF. CDR3 DNA sequence: TGTGCCAGCAGCTTAGACCCCGGAGACTACGAGCAGTACTTC. Looking up the rest from reference TRBV7-9 and TRBJ2-7 gives the full variable domain: DTGVSQNPRHKITKRGQNVTFRCDPISEHNRLYWYRQTLGQGPEFLTYFQNEAQLEKSRLLSDRFSAERPKGSFSTLEIQRTEQGDSAMYLCASSLDPGDYEQYFGPGTRLTVT.

This clone has just a few counts. The chain recombines TRBV6-5 with TRBJ1-1; D is ambiguous. Germline V gene sequence: CDR1 MNHEY, CDR2 SVGAGI. V dropped 0 bases and J dropped 0 bases, with 8 bases sitting between them. This CDR3 spans 15 amino acids. This CDR3 is CASSYSLELNTEAFF. The CDR3 DNA is TGTGCCAGCAGTTACTCCCTCGAGTTGAACACTGAAGCTTTCTTT.

The gene calls are TRBV3-1 (or the pseudogene TRBV3-2) and TRBJ2-1; 16 positions agree with TRBD2. The V segment lost 7 bases and the J segment 9 bases; nucleotides outside the gene matches: 6. The germline gives CDR1 LGHDT, CDR2 YNNKEL (reference sequence). The CDR3 length is 15 residues. The CDR3 is CASTSGLAGGGEQFF. The CDR3 DNA follows: TGTGCCAGCACCTCGGGACTAGCGGGAGGGGGTGAGCAGTTCTTC.

The gene calls are TRBV29-1 and TRBJ2-2; TRBD2 might be the D (5 bases). CDR1 is SQVTM, CDR2 ANQGSEA, per germline. The CDR3 consists of 14 residues. V was trimmed by 1 base and J by 4 bases, leaving 10 bases between them. The DNA for the CDR3 is TGCAGCGTTGAAGTGGTCCGGGGCACCGGGGAGCTGTTTTTT. This codes for CSVEVVRGTGELFF.

This clone has just a few counts. The chain recombines TRBV10-3 with TRBJ2-1; 9 bases match TRBD1. CDR3 length: 13 amino acids. The V gene's germline CDR1 is ENHRY and CDR2 SYGVKD. The junction had 8 bases not matched to a gene; V was cut back by 9 bases and J by 8 bases. The CDR3 sequence is CAIRQGESDEQFF. The DNA for the CDR3 is TGTGCCATTCGACAGGGGGAAAGCGATGAGCAGTTCTTC.